Listed below are T cell receptor beta chains from one sample, sequenced in a study of blood T cell repertoires in COVID-19. The assay was immunoSEQ multiplex PCR, and TCRdb's table has in-frame clones only and misses some. The sample has about 150,000 clones, about 80% seen once. Source material: PBMCs or T cells enriched from blood (not recorded which). Source of these receptors: a man aged 50 or older who had recovered from COVID-19. The CDR3 runs from the conserved cysteine through the conserved F or W. The D gene is left open where the match is weak. Size values are once, few and many counts, or a class for expanded clones, and some rows have none.

>TRBJ1-4|TRBV2|NA|NA
CASSEAGLDEKLFF
TGTGCCAGCAGTGAGGCAGGGTTGGATGAAAAACTGTTTTTT
>TRBJ2-6|TRBV7-9|NA|TRBD1
CASSLDRGTGANVLTF
TGTGCCAGCAGCTTAGACAGGGGGACGGGGGCCAACGTCCTGACTTTC
>TRBJ1-5|TRBV15|NA|TRBD1
CATSRDARTGDQPQHF
TGTGCCACCAGCAGAGATGCCCGGACAGGGGATCAGCCCCAGCATTTT
>TRBJ2-1|TRBV5-1|NA|TRBD1
CASSWDSPYNEQFF
TGCGCCAGCAGCTGGGACAGTCCCTACAATGAGCAGTTCTTC
>TRBJ1-2|TRBV6-5|NA|NA
CASNRAGEGYTF
TGTGCCAGCAACCGGGCAGGGGAGGGCTACACCTTC
>TRBJ2-1|TRBV19|once|TRBD2
CATLSGAYNEQFF
TGTGCCACCCTTAGCGGGGCTTACAATGAGCAGTTCTTC
>TRBJ1-2|TRBV5-6|NA|NA
CASSLGQGNYGYTF
TGTGCCAGCAGCTTGGGGCAGGGAAACTATGGCTACACCTTC
>TRBJ1-5|TRBV6-6|NA|NA
CASSSQGGEPQHF
TGTGCCAGCAGTTCCCAAGGGGGTGAGCCCCAGCATTTT
>TRBJ2-3|TRBV2|NA|NA
CASSEGPVNTQYF
TGTGCCAGCAGTGAGGGCCCCGTGAATACGCAGTATTTT
>TRBJ1-3|TRBV18|NA|NA
CASSPDSLFSGNTIYF
TGTGCCAGCTCACCCGACAGCCTTTTTTCTGGAAACACCATATATTTT
>TRBJ2-5|TRBV7-2|NA|NA
CASSLGWATETQYF
TGTGCCAGCAGCTTAGGATGGGCTACCGAGACCCAGTACTTC
>TRBJ2-5|TRBV9|NA|NA
CASSVEGARTQYF
TGTGCCAGCAGCGTAGAAGGGGCTCGGACCCAGTACTTC
>TRBJ1-1|TRBV19|NA|TRBD1
CASSSPGQGGTEAFF
TGTGCCAGTAGTAGTCCGGGACAGGGGGGGACTGAAGCTTTCTTT
>TRBJ1-2|TRBV5-4|NA|NA
CASSSRTVLDGYTF
TGTGCCAGCAGCTCGAGGACAGTCCTGGACGGCTACACCTTC
>TRBJ1-2|TRBV6-5|NA|TRBD1
CASSYRDRGYGYTF
TGTGCCAGCAGTTACCGGGACAGGGGCTATGGCTACACCTTC
>TRBJ2-1|TRBV18|NA|TRBD1
CASSSGGFNSYNEQFF
TGTGCCAGCTCCTCAGGGGGTTTTAACTCCTACAATGAGCAGTTCTTC
>TRBJ2-7|TRBV11-2|NA|NA
CASSLEDSREQYF
TGTGCCAGCAGCCTGGAGGACTCGAGGGAGCAGTACTTC
>TRBJ2-3|TRBV27|NA|NA
CASSFGVRADTQYF
TGTGCCAGCAGTTTTGGGGTGAGGGCAGATACGCAGTATTTT
>TRBJ2-7|TRBV6-2/TRBV6-3|NA|NA
CASSYHSYEQYF
TGTGCCAGCAGTTACCACTCCTACGAGCAGTACTTC
>TRBJ2-7|TRBV4-1|NA|TRBD1
CASSQSSGTAWEQYF
TGCGCCAGCAGCCAATCGTCCGGGACAGCCTGGGAGCAGTACTTC
>TRBJ2-5|TRBV5-8|NA|NA
CASSPGRIRGAIQETQYF
TGTGCCAGCAGCCCGGGGAGGATCAGGGGGGCTATCCAAGAGACCCAGTACTTC
>TRBJ1-2|TRBV18|NA|TRBD1
CASSPTGQGGYGYTF
TGTGCCAGCTCACCAACGGGACAGGGTGGCTATGGCTACACCTTC
>TRBJ1-4|TRBV5-1|NA|TRBD1
CASSEGAGEKLFF
TGCGCCAGCAGTGAGGGGGCAGGGGAAAAACTGTTTTTT
>TRBJ2-3|TRBV19|NA|TRBD1
CASSTDGQGGSDTQYF
TGTGCCAGTAGTACGGACGGACAGGGTGGGTCAGATACGCAGTATTTT
>TRBJ1-1|TRBV25-1|NA|TRBD1
CASSGQGRNTEAFF
TGTGCCAGCAGTGGACAGGGACGGAACACTGAAGCTTTCTTT
>TRBJ1-2|TRBV29-1|NA|NA
CSAIPAGFNGYTF
TGCAGCGCCATTCCTGCGGGGTTCAATGGCTACACCTTC
>TRBJ1-1|TRBV6-4|NA|NA
CASSDFLGGGTEAFF
TGTGCCAGCAGTGACTTTCTAGGGGGTGGGACTGAAGCTTTCTTT
>TRBJ2-7|TRBV2|NA|NA
CASSPVRLEQYF
TGTGCCAGCAGTCCAGTAAGACTCGAGCAGTACTTC
>TRBJ2-3|TRBV7-3|once|NA
CASSRGTVSTDTQYF
TGTGCCAGCAGCCGTGGGACTGTTAGCACAGATACGCAGTATTTT
>TRBJ1-3|TRBV10-2|NA|NA
CASGGSSGNTIYF
TGCGCCAGCGGGGGGAGCTCTGGAAACACCATATATTTT
>TRBJ1-6|TRBV6-1|NA|TRBD1
CASSDPDRVYNSPLHF
TGTGCCAGCAGTGACCCGGACAGGGTATATAATTCACCCCTCCACTTT
>TRBJ2-7|TRBV3-1/TRBV3-2|NA|NA
CASSLQEYSYEQYF
TGTGCCAGCAGCCTACAGGAATACTCCTACGAGCAGTACTTC
>TRBJ1-4|TRBV7-2|NA|NA
CASSTGFREKLFF
TGTGCCAGCTCTACAGGTTTTAGGGAAAAACTGTTTTTT
>TRBJ1-1|TRBV29-1|NA|TRBD1
CSGRGYGNTEAFF
TGCAGCGGCAGGGGGTACGGGAACACTGAAGCTTTCTTT
>TRBJ1-2|TRBV4-2|NA|TRBD1
CASSPSDRETYGYTF
TGTGCCAGCAGCCCATCGGACAGGGAAACCTATGGCTACACCTTC
>TRBJ1-5|TRBV19|NA|NA
CASQLSDRSNQPQHF
TGTGCCAGTCAACTCAGCGACCGTAGCAATCAGCCCCAGCATTTT
>TRBJ1-3|TRBV18|few|NA
CASSPQESGNTIYF
TGTGCCAGCTCACCACAAGAGTCTGGAAACACCATATATTTT
>TRBJ1-1|TRBV6-2/TRBV6-3|NA|NA
CASSYFNEAFF
TGTGCCAGCAGTTACTTCAATGAAGCTTTCTTT
>TRBJ2-5|TRBV24-1|once|TRBD2
CATSDQKGGLETQYF
TGTGCCACCAGTGACCAAAAGGGAGGGTTGGAGACCCAGTACTTC
>TRBJ2-3|TRBV5-1|few|NA
CASSLGQVGTTDTQYF
TGCGCCAGCAGCTTGGGACAGGTGGGGACCACAGATACGCAGTATTTT
>TRBJ2-1|TRBV11-2|once|TRBD1
CASSVTGGTNEQFF
TGTGCCAGCAGCGTCACAGGGGGTACAAATGAGCAGTTCTTC
>TRBJ2-7|TRBV3-1/TRBV3-2|NA|TRBD1
CASSHSDRESEQYF
TGTGCCAGCAGCCACTCGGACAGGGAATCCGAGCAGTACTTC
>TRBJ2-5|TRBV7-2|NA|TRBD1
CASSYDRGLETQYF
TGTGCCAGCAGTTACGACAGGGGGCTAGAGACCCAGTACTTC
>TRBJ1-5|TRBV19|NA|NA
CATQEGPGTRRGAQPQHF
TGTGCCACACAGGAAGGGCCAGGAACCCGCAGGGGAGCCCAGCCCCAGCATTTT
>TRBJ2-1|TRBV18|NA|TRBD2
CASSPTRGDNEQFF
TGTGCCAGCTCACCGACACGGGGGGACAATGAGCAGTTCTTC
>TRBJ1-2|TRBV5-6|NA|TRBD1
CASRPGTGGAGYTF
TGTGCCAGCAGGCCCGGGACAGGGGGCGCTGGCTACACCTTC
>TRBJ2-1|TRBV29-1|NA|TRBD2
CSVERRLAGGPYNEQFF
TGCAGCGTTGAAAGGAGACTAGCGGGGGGGCCCTACAATGAGCAGTTCTTC
>TRBJ1-4|TRBV11-3|NA|NA
CASSSSDREDRDEKLFF
TGTGCCAGCAGCTCAAGTGACCGGGAGGATCGGGATGAAAAACTGTTTTTT
>TRBJ1-1|TRBV7-2|few|NA
CASSLLGAYTEAFF
TGTGCCAGCAGCTTATTGGGGGCTTACACTGAAGCTTTCTTT
>TRBJ1-4|TRBV7-6|NA|NA
CASSLVVGVKEKLFF
TGTGCCAGCAGCTTAGTGGTAGGGGTTAAGGAAAAACTGTTTTTT
>TRBJ1-4|TRBV4-2|NA|NA
CASSPQLTEINEKLFF
TGTGCCAGCAGCCCCCAACTTACAGAGATTAATGAAAAACTGTTTTTT
>TRBJ2-2|TRBV6-2/TRBV6-3|NA|TRBD1
CASSFRQGFTGELFF
TGTGCCAGCAGCTTTCGACAGGGGTTCACCGGGGAGCTGTTTTTT
>TRBJ2-2|TRBV6-5|once|TRBD2
CASSSVDGGSGELFF
TGTGCCAGCAGTTCCGTCGACGGGGGGTCCGGGGAGCTGTTTTTT
>TRBJ1-2|TRBV28|NA|NA
CASGRGAAGYTF
TGTGCCAGCGGACGGGGGGCTGCTGGCTACACCTTC
>TRBJ2-3|TRBV7-9|NA|NA
CASSIAQGDTQYF
TGTGCCAGCAGCATCGCCCAGGGAGATACGCAGTATTTT
>TRBJ2-7|TRBV9|NA|TRBD2
CASSVAELAGRQYF
TGTGCCAGCAGCGTAGCTGAACTAGCGGGCCGGCAGTACTTC
>TRBJ1-1|TRBV7-8|NA|TRBD1
CASSLRDRDTEAFF
TGTGCCAGCAGCTTACGAGACAGGGACACTGAAGCTTTCTTT